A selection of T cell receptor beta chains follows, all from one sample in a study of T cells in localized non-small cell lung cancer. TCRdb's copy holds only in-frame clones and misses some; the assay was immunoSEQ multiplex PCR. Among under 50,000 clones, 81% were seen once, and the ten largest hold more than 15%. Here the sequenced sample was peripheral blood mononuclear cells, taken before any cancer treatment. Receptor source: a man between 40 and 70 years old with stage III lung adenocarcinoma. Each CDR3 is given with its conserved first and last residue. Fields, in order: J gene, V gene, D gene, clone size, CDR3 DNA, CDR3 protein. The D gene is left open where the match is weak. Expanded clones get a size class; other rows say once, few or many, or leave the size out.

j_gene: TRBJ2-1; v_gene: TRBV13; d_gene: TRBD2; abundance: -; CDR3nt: TGTGCCAGCAGCTTTGTGGTAGCGGGGGTATACAATGAGCAGTTCTTC; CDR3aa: CASSFVVAGVYNEQFF
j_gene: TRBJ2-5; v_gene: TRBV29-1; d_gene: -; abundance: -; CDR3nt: TGCAGCGTTGCGGCAGGGATGGAGACCCAGTACTTC; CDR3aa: CSVAAGMETQYF
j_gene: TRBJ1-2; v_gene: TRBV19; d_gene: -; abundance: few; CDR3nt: TGTGCCAGTAGTTCCAGGACCGTATTCCTATGGGGCTACACCTTC; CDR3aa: CASSSRTVFLWGYTF
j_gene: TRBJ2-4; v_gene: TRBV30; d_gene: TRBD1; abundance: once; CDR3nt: TGTGCCTGGAGTATGGGACAGACCTTAAAAAACATTCAGTACTTC; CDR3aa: CAWSMGQTLKNIQYF
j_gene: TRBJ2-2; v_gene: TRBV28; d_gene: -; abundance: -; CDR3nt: TGTGCCAGCAGGGACTCACGGGGTCGGACCGGGGAGCTGTTTTTT; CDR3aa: CASRDSRGRTGELFF
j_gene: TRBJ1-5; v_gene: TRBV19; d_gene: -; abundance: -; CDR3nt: TGTGCCAGTATTGGGGGGCCGGGCTATCAGCCCCAGCATTTT; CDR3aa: CASIGGPGYQPQHF
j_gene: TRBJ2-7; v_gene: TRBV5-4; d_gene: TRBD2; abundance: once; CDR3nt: TGTGCCAGCAGCCCGGGACTAGCGGGGACCTCCTACGAGCAGTACTTC; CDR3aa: CASSPGLAGTSYEQYF
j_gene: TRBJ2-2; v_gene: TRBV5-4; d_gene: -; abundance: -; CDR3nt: TGTGCCAGCAGCTTGGCCTCCCGGGCCACCGGGGAGCTGTTTTTT; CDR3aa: CASSLASRATGELFF
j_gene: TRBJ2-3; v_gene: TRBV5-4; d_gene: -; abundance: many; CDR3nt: TGTGCCAGCAGCTTGGGCCCCCCAGGGGATAGCACAGATACGCAGTATTTT; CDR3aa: CASSLGPPGDSTDTQYF
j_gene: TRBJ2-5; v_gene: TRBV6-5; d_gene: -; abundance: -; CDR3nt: TGTGCCAGCAGTTACTCCGCGACTGAAGAGACCCAGTACTTC; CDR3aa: CASSYSATEETQYF
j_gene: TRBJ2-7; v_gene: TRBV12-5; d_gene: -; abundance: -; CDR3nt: TGTGCTAGCTCTGAGGGGGTCGAGCAGTACTTC; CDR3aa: CASSEGVEQYF
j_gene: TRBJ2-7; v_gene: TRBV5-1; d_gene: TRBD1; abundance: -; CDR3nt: TGCGCCAGCAGCTTGGTGACAGGGGCGGCCGAGCAGTACTTC; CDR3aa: CASSLVTGAAEQYF
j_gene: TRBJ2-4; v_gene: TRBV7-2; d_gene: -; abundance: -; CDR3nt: TGTGCCAGCAGCTCCGGGTGGGGGCAAAACATTCAGTACTTC; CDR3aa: CASSSGWGQNIQYF
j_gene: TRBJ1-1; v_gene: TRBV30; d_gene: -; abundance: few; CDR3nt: TGTGCCTGGAGTGTGACCATAAACACTGAAGCTTTCTTT; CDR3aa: CAWSVTINTEAFF
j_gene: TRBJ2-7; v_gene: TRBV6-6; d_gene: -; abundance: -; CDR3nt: TGTGCCAGCAGTTACTCGGACTCGAGCTCCTACGAGCAGTACTTC; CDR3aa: CASSYSDSSSYEQYF
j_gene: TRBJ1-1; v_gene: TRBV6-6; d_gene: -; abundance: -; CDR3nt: TGTGCCAGCCGCGTGGGGAGCACTGAAGCTTTCTTT; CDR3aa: CASRVGSTEAFF
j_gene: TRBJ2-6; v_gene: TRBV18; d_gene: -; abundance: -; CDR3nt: TGTGCCAGCTCACCCCCAAACAGGGCGGCAGGGGCCAACGTCCTGACTTTC; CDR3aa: CASSPPNRAAGANVLTF
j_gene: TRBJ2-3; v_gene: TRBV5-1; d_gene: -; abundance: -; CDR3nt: TGCGCCAGCAGGAAGGAGGGTGGGAGCACAGATACGCAGTATTTT; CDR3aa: CASRKEGGSTDTQYF
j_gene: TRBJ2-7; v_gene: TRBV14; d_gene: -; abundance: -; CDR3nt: TGTGCCAGCAGCCAAGATTACGGGGGGCTTTACGAGCAGTACTTC; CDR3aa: CASSQDYGGLYEQYF
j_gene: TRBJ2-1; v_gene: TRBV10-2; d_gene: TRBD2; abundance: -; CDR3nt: TGCGCCAGCAGTCCCTCGACTAGCGGGCGCCACAATGAGCAGTTCTTC; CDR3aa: CASSPSTSGRHNEQFF
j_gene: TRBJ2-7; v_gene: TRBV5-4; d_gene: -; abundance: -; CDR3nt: TGTGCCAGCAGCTTGGCCGGGGCCTCCTACGAGCAGTACTTC; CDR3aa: CASSLAGASYEQYF
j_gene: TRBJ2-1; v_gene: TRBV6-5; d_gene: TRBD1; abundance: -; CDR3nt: TGTGCCAGCAGTTATTCCCCAGGGGGCATGGACAATGAGCAGTTCTTC; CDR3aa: CASSYSPGGMDNEQFF
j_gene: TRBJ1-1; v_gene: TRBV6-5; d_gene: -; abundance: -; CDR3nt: TGTGCCAGCAGGGTAGGGACAAACACTGAAGCTTTCTTT; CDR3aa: CASRVGTNTEAFF
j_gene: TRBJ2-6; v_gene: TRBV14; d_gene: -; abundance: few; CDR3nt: TGTGCCAGCAGCCTCTGGCAGGGTAGGGGCTCTGGGGCCAACGTCCTGACTTTC; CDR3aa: CASSLWQGRGSGANVLTF
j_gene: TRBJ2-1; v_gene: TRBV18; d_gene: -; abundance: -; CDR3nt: TGTGCCAGCTCACCACGGAACTACAATGAGCAGTTCTTC; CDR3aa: CASSPRNYNEQFF
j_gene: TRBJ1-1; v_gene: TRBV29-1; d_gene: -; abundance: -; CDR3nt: TGCAGCAGTGGACAGCTGTTGAACACTGAAGCTTTCTTT; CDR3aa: CSSGQLLNTEAFF
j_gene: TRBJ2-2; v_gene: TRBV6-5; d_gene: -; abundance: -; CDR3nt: TGTGCCAGCAGCAGCACAGGGACCGGGGAGCTGTTTTTT; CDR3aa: CASSSTGTGELFF
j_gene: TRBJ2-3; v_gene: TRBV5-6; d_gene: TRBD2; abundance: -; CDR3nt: TGTGCCAGCAGTTGGCGGGGGGCCCTACTAATCACAGATACGCAGTATTTT; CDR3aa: CASSWRGALLITDTQYF
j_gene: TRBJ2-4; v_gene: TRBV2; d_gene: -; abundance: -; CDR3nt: TGTGCCAGCAGTGGACCTGGGATGGCAAACATTCAGTACTTC; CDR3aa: CASSGPGMANIQYF
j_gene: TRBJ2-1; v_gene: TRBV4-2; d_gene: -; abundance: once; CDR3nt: TGTGCCAGCAGCGAAAACCGGGGGGCTATCTACAATGAGCAGTTCTTC; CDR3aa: CASSENRGAIYNEQFF
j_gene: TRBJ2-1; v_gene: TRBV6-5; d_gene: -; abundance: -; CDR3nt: TGTGCCAGCAGGCCGCCCGGCGTCAATGAGCAGTTCTTC; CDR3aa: CASRPPGVNEQFF
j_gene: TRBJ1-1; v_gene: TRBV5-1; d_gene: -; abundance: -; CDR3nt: TGCGCCAGCAGCTTGTATTCAGCGAACACTGAAGCTTTCTTT; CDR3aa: CASSLYSANTEAFF
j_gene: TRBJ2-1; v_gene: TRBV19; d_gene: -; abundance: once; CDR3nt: TGTGCCAGTAGGTATGGGGTACCCTCCTACAATGAGCAGTTCTTC; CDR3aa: CASRYGVPSYNEQFF
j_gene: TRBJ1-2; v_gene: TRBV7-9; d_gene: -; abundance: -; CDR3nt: TGTGCCAGCAGCTCTCCCTGGGACGGCTCATACGGCTACACCTTC; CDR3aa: CASSSPWDGSYGYTF